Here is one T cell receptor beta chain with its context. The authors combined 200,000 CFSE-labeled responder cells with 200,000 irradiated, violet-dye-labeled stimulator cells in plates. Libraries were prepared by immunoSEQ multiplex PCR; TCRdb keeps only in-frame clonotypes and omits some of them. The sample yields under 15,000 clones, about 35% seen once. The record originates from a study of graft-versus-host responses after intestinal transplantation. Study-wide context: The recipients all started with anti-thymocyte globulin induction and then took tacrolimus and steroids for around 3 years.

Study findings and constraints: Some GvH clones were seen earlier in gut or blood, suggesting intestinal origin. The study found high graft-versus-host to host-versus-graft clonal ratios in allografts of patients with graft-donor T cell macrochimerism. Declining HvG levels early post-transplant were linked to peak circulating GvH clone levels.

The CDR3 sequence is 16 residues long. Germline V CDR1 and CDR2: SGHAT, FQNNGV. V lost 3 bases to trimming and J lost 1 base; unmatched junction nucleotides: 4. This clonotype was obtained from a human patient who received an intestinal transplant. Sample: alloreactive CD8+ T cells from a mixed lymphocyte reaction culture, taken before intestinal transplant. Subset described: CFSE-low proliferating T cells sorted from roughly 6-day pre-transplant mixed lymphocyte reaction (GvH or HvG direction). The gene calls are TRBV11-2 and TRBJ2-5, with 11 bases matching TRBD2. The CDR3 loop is CASSFLAGGIQETQYF. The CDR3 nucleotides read TGTGCCAGCAGCTTCCTAGCGGGGGGCATCCAAGAGACCCAGTACTTC.